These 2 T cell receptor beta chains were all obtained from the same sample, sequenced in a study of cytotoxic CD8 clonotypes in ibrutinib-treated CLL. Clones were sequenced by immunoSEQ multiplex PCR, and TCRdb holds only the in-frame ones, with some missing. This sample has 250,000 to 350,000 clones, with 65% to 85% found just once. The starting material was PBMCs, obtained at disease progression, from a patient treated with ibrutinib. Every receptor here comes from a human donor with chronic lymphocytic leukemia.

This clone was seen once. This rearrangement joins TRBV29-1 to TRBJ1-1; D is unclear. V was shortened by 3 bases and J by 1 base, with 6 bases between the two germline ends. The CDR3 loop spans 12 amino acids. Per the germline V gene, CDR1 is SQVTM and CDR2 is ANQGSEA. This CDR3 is CSVEYSNTEAFF. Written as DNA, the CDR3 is TGCAGCGTTGAGTATTCGAACACTGAAGCTTTCTTT.

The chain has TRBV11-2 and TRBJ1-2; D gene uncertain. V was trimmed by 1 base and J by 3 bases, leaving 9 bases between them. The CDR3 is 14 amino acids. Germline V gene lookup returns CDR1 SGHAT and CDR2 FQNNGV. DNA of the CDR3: TGTGCCAGCAGCTTAGCGGCAGGACACTATGGCTACACCTTC. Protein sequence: CASSLAAGHYGYTF.